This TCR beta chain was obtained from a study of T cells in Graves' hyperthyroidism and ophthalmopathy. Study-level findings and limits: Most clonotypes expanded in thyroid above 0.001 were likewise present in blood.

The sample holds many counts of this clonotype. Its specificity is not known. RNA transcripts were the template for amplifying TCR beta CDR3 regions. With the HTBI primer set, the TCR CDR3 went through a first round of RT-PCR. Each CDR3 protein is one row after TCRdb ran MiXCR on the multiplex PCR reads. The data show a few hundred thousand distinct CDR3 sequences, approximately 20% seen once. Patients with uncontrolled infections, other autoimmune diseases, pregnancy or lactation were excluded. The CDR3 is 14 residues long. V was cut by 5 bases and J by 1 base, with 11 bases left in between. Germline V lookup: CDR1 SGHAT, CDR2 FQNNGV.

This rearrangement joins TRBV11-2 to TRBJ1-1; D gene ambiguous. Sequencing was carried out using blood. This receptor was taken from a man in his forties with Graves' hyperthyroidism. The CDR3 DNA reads TGTGCCAGCAGCCTCCTCCCGAGGAACACTGAAGCTTTCTTT. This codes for CASSLLPRNTEAFF.